This T cell receptor (beta chain) was recovered during a study of regulatory T cells in long-lasting Graves disease. Overall study results and limits: Clonotypes that were public and shared totalled a few thousand in persistent patients versus about a thousand in new patients.

Assembly of TCR beta libraries relied on iRepertoire HTBI primers together with Arm-PCR of CDR3 regions. In TCRdb, the multiplex PCR reads were re-called with MiXCR into one record per CDR3 protein. Altogether fewer than 400,000 distinct CDR3 sequences are present, 15% to 20% being singletons, with the ten largest covering about two fifths. Concerning this clonotype: The antigen is not known.

Time point described: newly diagnosed GD, antithyroid drugs for less than 3 months. PBMCs provided the RNA from which the TCR library was made. The authors drew 8.5 to 9.5 milliliters of peripheral blood into EDTA tubes. V was clipped by 6 bases and J by 8 bases, with 11 bases between them. In germline, CDR1 is SQVTM, CDR2 ANQGSEA. The CDR3 spans 11 residues. This receptor was obtained from a female donor with Graves disease. The gene calls are TRBV29-1 and TRBJ2-1, with TRBD1 as a possible D gene (7 bases). Here the sequenced sample was peripheral blood mononuclear cells (PBMCs), taken at new diagnosis, from a patient treated with antithyroid drugs. In DNA form, the CDR3 reads TGCAGCGTCGGAGGGGGCGATGAGCAGTTCTTC. Its translation is CSVGGGDEQFF.